The rows below give T cell receptor beta chains drawn from one sample of a study of T cell changes during pregnancy in multiple sclerosis. The protocol was immunoSEQ multiplex PCR, while the TCRdb copy is restricted to in-frame clones and leaves out a portion. The table lists about 68,000 clones, around nine tenths of them singletons, with roughly 1.5% in the top ten. The sample here was peripheral blood, taken in the third trimester of pregnancy. Source of these receptors: a female donor with multiple sclerosis, enrolled in a pregnancy study. Each CDR3 is given with its conserved first and last residue. Each record gives: J gene, D gene, V gene, clone size, CDR3 protein, CDR3 DNA. A D gene is named only where the DNA matches it firmly. Only part of the rows carry a size: once, few, many, or a class if the clone is expanded.

J gene: TRBJ1-5
D gene: NA
V gene: TRBV9
clone size: NA
CDR3 protein: CASSVGNEGNQPQHF
CDR3 DNA: TGTGCCAGCAGCGTTGGCAATGAGGGCAATCAGCCCCAGCATTTT

J gene: TRBJ1-4
D gene: TRBD1
V gene: TRBV11-2
clone size: once
CDR3 protein: CASSQRQGTNEKLFF
CDR3 DNA: TGTGCCAGCAGCCAACGACAGGGAACTAATGAAAAACTGTTTTTT

J gene: TRBJ1-2
D gene: NA
V gene: TRBV6-1
clone size: NA
CDR3 protein: CASTLTGGYGYTF
CDR3 DNA: TGTGCCAGCACCCTGACCGGGGGCTATGGCTACACCTTC

J gene: TRBJ1-1
D gene: NA
V gene: TRBV30
clone size: few
CDR3 protein: CAWSASGTEAFF
CDR3 DNA: TGTGCCTGGAGTGCCTCGGGGACTGAAGCTTTCTTT

J gene: TRBJ1-5
D gene: TRBD1
V gene: TRBV6-4
clone size: once
CDR3 protein: CASSPDREGNQPQHF
CDR3 DNA: TGTGCCAGCAGTCCTGACAGGGAAGGCAATCAGCCCCAGCATTTT

J gene: TRBJ2-3
D gene: NA
V gene: TRBV4-2
clone size: once
CDR3 protein: CASSRGRWAGDTQYF
CDR3 DNA: TGTGCCAGCAGCCGGGGGCGGTGGGCAGGGGATACGCAGTATTTT

J gene: TRBJ1-1
D gene: TRBD1
V gene: TRBV6-6
clone size: NA
CDR3 protein: CASSYGTGGTEAFF
CDR3 DNA: TGTGCCAGCAGTTACGGGACAGGGGGCACTGAAGCTTTCTTT

J gene: TRBJ2-3
D gene: TRBD1
V gene: TRBV5-1
clone size: NA
CDR3 protein: CASSLADRGDTQYF
CDR3 DNA: TGCGCCAGCAGCTTGGCGGACAGGGGAGATACGCAGTATTTT

J gene: TRBJ2-1
D gene: TRBD2
V gene: TRBV10-3
clone size: few
CDR3 protein: CAISESPGLEAYNEQFF
CDR3 DNA: TGTGCCATCAGTGAGTCTCCGGGACTAGAGGCCTACAATGAGCAGTTCTTC

J gene: TRBJ1-5
D gene: NA
V gene: TRBV21-1
clone size: NA
CDR3 protein: CASSKKGVFSQPQHF
CDR3 DNA: TGTGCCAGCAGCAAGAAGGGGGTTTTTTCTCAGCCCCAGCATTTT

J gene: TRBJ2-7
D gene: NA
V gene: TRBV10-2
clone size: NA
CDR3 protein: CASSEEGLQAAEQYF
CDR3 DNA: TGCGCCAGCAGTGAAGAGGGACTGCAAGCCGCCGAGCAGTACTTC

J gene: TRBJ1-5
D gene: NA
V gene: TRBV6-4
clone size: NA
CDR3 protein: CASSAEENQPQHF
CDR3 DNA: TGTGCCAGCAGTGCTGAGGAGAATCAGCCCCAGCATTTT

J gene: TRBJ1-1
D gene: NA
V gene: TRBV30
clone size: few
CDR3 protein: CACPTAGNTEAFF
CDR3 DNA: TGTGCCTGCCCGACAGCGGGGAACACTGAAGCTTTCTTT

J gene: TRBJ1-2
D gene: NA
V gene: TRBV5-1
clone size: NA
CDR3 protein: CASSPSGDRGYGYTF
CDR3 DNA: TGCGCCAGCAGCCCATCGGGGGACCGGGGCTATGGCTACACCTTC

J gene: TRBJ2-7
D gene: NA
V gene: TRBV7-9
clone size: NA
CDR3 protein: CASSPTVSYEQYF
CDR3 DNA: TGTGCCAGCAGCCCGACAGTCTCCTACGAGCAGTACTTC

J gene: TRBJ2-7
D gene: TRBD1
V gene: TRBV19
clone size: NA
CDR3 protein: CASIGTGGEQYF
CDR3 DNA: TGTGCCAGTATAGGGACAGGGGGGGAGCAGTACTTC

J gene: TRBJ1-1
D gene: NA
V gene: TRBV19
clone size: NA
CDR3 protein: CASSIGSRTEAFF
CDR3 DNA: TGTGCCAGTAGTATAGGGTCTAGAACTGAAGCTTTCTTT

J gene: TRBJ1-6
D gene: TRBD1
V gene: TRBV19
clone size: few
CDR3 protein: CASSSPPGQTNSPLHF
CDR3 DNA: TGTGCCAGTAGTTCCCCCCCGGGACAGACTAATTCACCCCTCCACTTT

J gene: TRBJ1-2
D gene: NA
V gene: TRBV6-5
clone size: NA
CDR3 protein: CASTPGGNGYTF
CDR3 DNA: TGTGCCTCCACCCCGGGGGGGAATGGCTACACCTTC

J gene: TRBJ1-4
D gene: TRBD1
V gene: TRBV19
clone size: NA
CDR3 protein: CASTGTGVEKLFF
CDR3 DNA: TGTGCCAGTACCGGGACAGGGGTAGAAAAACTGTTTTTT

J gene: TRBJ2-7
D gene: TRBD2
V gene: TRBV27
clone size: NA
CDR3 protein: CASSSWTSSAYEQYF
CDR3 DNA: TGTGCCAGCAGTTCCTGGACTAGTAGTGCCTACGAGCAGTACTTC

J gene: TRBJ2-5
D gene: TRBD2
V gene: TRBV5-1
clone size: once
CDR3 protein: CASSPGGLAGGQETQYF
CDR3 DNA: TGCGCCAGCAGCCCGGGGGGACTAGCGGGGGGCCAAGAGACCCAGTACTTC

J gene: TRBJ2-1
D gene: TRBD2
V gene: TRBV11-1
clone size: NA
CDR3 protein: CASSPTDAWLAGGKEQFF
CDR3 DNA: TGTGCCAGCAGCCCTACTGATGCCTGGCTAGCGGGAGGAAAAGAGCAGTTCTTC

J gene: TRBJ1-2
D gene: TRBD1
V gene: TRBV19
clone size: NA
CDR3 protein: CASRNTGATLYGYTF
CDR3 DNA: TGTGCCAGTAGAAATACAGGGGCGACGTTATATGGCTACACCTTC

J gene: TRBJ2-3
D gene: TRBD2
V gene: TRBV7-2
clone size: NA
CDR3 protein: CASSFWGRATDTQYF
CDR3 DNA: TGTGCCAGCAGTTTCTGGGGGAGGGCCACAGATACGCAGTATTTT

J gene: TRBJ1-2
D gene: NA
V gene: TRBV27
clone size: NA
CDR3 protein: CASSLRGYGDRNNYGYTF
CDR3 DNA: TGTGCCAGCAGTTTACGGGGGTATGGGGACCGCAATAACTATGGCTACACCTTC

J gene: TRBJ1-2
D gene: NA
V gene: TRBV19
clone size: few
CDR3 protein: CASGDGYTF
CDR3 DNA: TGTGCCTCGGGGGATGGCTACACCTTC

J gene: TRBJ2-6
D gene: TRBD2
V gene: TRBV11-2
clone size: NA
CDR3 protein: CASSLGFGRSSGANVLTF
CDR3 DNA: TGTGCCAGCAGCTTAGGCTTCGGGAGGAGCTCTGGGGCCAACGTCCTGACTTTC

J gene: TRBJ1-1
D gene: NA
V gene: TRBV19
clone size: NA
CDR3 protein: CASSIWAEAFF
CDR3 DNA: TGTGCCAGTAGTATATGGGCAGAAGCTTTCTTT

J gene: TRBJ1-1
D gene: NA
V gene: TRBV25-1
clone size: NA
CDR3 protein: CASTLRVNTEAFF
CDR3 DNA: TGTGCCAGCACTCTCAGGGTAAACACTGAAGCTTTCTTT

J gene: TRBJ2-1
D gene: TRBD1
V gene: TRBV18
clone size: NA
CDR3 protein: CASSPTGVRNEQFF
CDR3 DNA: TGTGCCAGCTCACCCACAGGGGTGAGAAATGAGCAGTTCTTC

J gene: TRBJ1-1
D gene: NA
V gene: TRBV30
clone size: few
CDR3 protein: CAWSPGDRRIEAFF
CDR3 DNA: TGTGCCTGGAGTCCAGGGGACCGCCGGATTGAAGCTTTCTTT

J gene: TRBJ1-2
D gene: NA
V gene: TRBV4-2
clone size: NA
CDR3 protein: CASSQEREGNYGYTF
CDR3 DNA: TGTGCCAGCAGCCAAGAACGTGAGGGCAACTATGGCTACACCTTC

J gene: TRBJ1-2
D gene: NA
V gene: TRBV19
clone size: NA
CDR3 protein: CASKQGDYGYTF
CDR3 DNA: TGTGCCAGTAAACAGGGTGACTATGGCTACACCTTC

J gene: TRBJ2-3
D gene: TRBD2
V gene: TRBV27
clone size: NA
CDR3 protein: CASSLKRGGTDTQYF
CDR3 DNA: TGTGCCAGCAGTCTCAAGCGGGGGGGCACAGATACGCAGTATTTT

J gene: TRBJ1-1
D gene: NA
V gene: TRBV7-9
clone size: once
CDR3 protein: CASSPRWNTEAFF
CDR3 DNA: TGTGCCAGCAGCCCCAGGTGGAACACTGAAGCTTTCTTT

J gene: TRBJ1-1
D gene: NA
V gene: TRBV7-6
clone size: NA
CDR3 protein: CASSLGGRETEAFF
CDR3 DNA: TGTGCCAGCAGCTTAGGGGGGAGGGAGACTGAAGCTTTCTTT

J gene: TRBJ2-7
D gene: NA
V gene: TRBV7-2
clone size: NA
CDR3 protein: CASSPAGGGHSYEQYF
CDR3 DNA: TGTGCCAGCAGCCCAGCTGGCGGGGGCCACTCCTACGAGCAGTACTTC

J gene: TRBJ2-7
D gene: TRBD1
V gene: TRBV5-1
clone size: NA
CDR3 protein: CASSARTGRTYEQYF
CDR3 DNA: TGCGCCAGCAGCGCGAGGACAGGGCGAACTTACGAGCAGTACTTC

J gene: TRBJ2-2
D gene: NA
V gene: TRBV4-3
clone size: NA
CDR3 protein: CASSQPSTEDTGELFF
CDR3 DNA: TGCGCCAGCAGCCAACCGTCGACAGAGGACACCGGGGAGCTGTTTTTT

J gene: TRBJ2-5
D gene: NA
V gene: TRBV30
clone size: NA
CDR3 protein: CAWSTGETQYF
CDR3 DNA: TGTGCCTGGAGTACGGGGGAGACCCAGTACTTC